These T cell receptor beta chains were read from a single sample in a study of blood T cells in healthy people across ages. TCRdb re-called the 5' RACE reads through MiXCR, storing one row per CDR3 protein. This table holds about 1.5 million distinct CDR3 sequences, approximately 43% found once. Sequenced input: blood. These receptors were collected from a woman between 18 and 29 years old in good health. CDR3s include the opening cysteine and the closing phenylalanine or tryptophan. A D gene is named only where the DNA matches it firmly. The listing skips clone size in some rows; elsewhere it reads once, few, many or a size class.

V,J,D,size,CDR3,DNA
TRBV3-1,TRBJ2-5,-,-,CASSQDVFIGNSGNEQYF,TGTGCCAGCAGCCAAGATGTTTTCATCGGGAACTCCGGGAATGAGCAGTACTTC
TRBV6-5,TRBJ2-7,-,once,CAGSHKTRLSEQYF,TGTGCCGGCAGCCACAAGACTAGGTTGTCCGAGCAGTACTTC
TRBV6-1,TRBJ2-3,-,-,CASTAARFADTQYF,TGTGCCAGCACCGCGGCCAGATTTGCAGATACGCAGTATTTT
TRBV12-3/TRBV12-4,TRBJ2-5,-,-,CASSLKGEGYELYF,TGTGCCAGCAGTTTAAAGGGGGAGGGATACGAGCTGTACTTC
TRBV9,TRBJ1-2,-,few,CASSVSRRNYGYTF,TGTGCCAGCAGCGTCTCCAGGAGGAACTATGGCTACACCTTC
TRBV7-9,TRBJ1-1,-,few,CASGRQNTEAFF,TGTGCCAGCGGGAGACAGAACACTGAAGCTTTCTTT
TRBV20-1,TRBJ2-7,-,-,CSATRGRRSYNEQYF,TGCAGTGCTACCCGAGGCAGGCGCTCCTACAATGAGCAGTACTTC
TRBV4-1,TRBJ2-3,-,few,CASSQQTASTDTQYF,TGCGCCAGCAGCCAACAAACCGCTAGCACAGATACGCAGTATTTT
TRBV4-1,TRBJ1-1,-,-,CASSHERGMNTEAFF,TGCGCCAGCAGCCACGAAAGGGGAATGAACACTGAAGCTTTCTTT
TRBV11-2,TRBJ1-2,TRBD1,-,CASSTTRQGNYGYTF,TGTGCCAGCAGCACCACCCGACAGGGTAACTATGGCTACACCTTC
TRBV6-6,TRBJ1-2,-,few,CASRPPVLELYGYTF,TGTGCCAGCAGGCCCCCTGTTCTGGAGCTCTATGGCTACACCTTC
TRBV5-1,TRBJ2-5,TRBD2,-,CASSYSGGALSVEQYF,TGCGCCAGCAGCTACTCCGGGGGGGCTCTCTCCGTTGAGCAGTACTTC
TRBV3-1,TRBJ1-6,-,-,CASSQEPQGDSPLHF,TGTGCCAGCAGCCAAGAACCACAGGGTGATTCACCCCTCCACTTT
TRBV29-1,TRBJ1-5,TRBD1,-,CSVATGVAQPQHF,TGCAGCGTAGCTACAGGGGTCGCTCAGCCCCAGCATTTT
TRBV12-3/TRBV12-4,TRBJ1-2,TRBD1,-,CASSLKETGEGYTF,TGTGCCAGCAGTTTAAAAGAGACAGGGGAGGGCTACACCTTC
TRBV3-1,TRBJ2-4,-,few,CASSQPKAGHKNIQYF,TGTGCCAGCAGCCAACCCAAAGCTGGGCACAAAAACATTCAGTACTTC